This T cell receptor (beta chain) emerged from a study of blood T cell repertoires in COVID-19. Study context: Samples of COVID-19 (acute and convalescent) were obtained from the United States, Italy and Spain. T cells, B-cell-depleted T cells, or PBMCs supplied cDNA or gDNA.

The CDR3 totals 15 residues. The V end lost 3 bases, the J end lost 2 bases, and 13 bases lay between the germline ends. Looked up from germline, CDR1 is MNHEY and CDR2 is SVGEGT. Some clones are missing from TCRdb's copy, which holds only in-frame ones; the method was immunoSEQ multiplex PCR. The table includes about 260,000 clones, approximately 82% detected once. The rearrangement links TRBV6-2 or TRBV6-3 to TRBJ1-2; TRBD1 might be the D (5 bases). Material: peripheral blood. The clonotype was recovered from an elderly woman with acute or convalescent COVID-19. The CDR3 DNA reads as TGTGCCAGCAGTTATGGAGGGGCCAACAACTATGGCTACACCTTC. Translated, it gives CASSYGGANNYGYTF.